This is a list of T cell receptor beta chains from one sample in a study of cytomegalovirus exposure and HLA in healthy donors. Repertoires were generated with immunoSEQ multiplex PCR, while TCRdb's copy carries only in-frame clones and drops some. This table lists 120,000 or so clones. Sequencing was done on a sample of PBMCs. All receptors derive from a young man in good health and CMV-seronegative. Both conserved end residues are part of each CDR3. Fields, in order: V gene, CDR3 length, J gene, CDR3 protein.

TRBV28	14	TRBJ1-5	CASSLGDSYQPQHF
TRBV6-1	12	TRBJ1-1	CASSVGQPEAFF
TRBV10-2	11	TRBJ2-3	CASSVGDTQYF
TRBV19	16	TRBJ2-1	CASSIDGGARYNEQFF
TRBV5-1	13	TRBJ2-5	CASSLVVGETQYF
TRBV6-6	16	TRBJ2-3	CASSYGSSGRGNTQYF
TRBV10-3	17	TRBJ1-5	CAISESYETGSVQPQHF
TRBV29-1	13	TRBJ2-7	CSAITGVPYEQYF
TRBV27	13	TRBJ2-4	CASSELAKNIQYF
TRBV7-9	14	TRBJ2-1	CASSLTGTGSSGFF
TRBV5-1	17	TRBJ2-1	CASSLFPLTSGDNEQFF
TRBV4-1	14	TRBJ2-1	CASSPGKGWNEQFF
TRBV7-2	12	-	CASSFTRSEQYF
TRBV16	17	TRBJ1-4	CASSQFGDSLTNEKLFF
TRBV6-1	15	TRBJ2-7	CASSGDRGNSYEQYF
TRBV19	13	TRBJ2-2	CATRESNTGELFF
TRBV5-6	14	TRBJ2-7	CASSTGTSGGEQYF
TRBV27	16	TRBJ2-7	CASSLMGLAGAYEQYF
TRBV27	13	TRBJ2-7	CASSFTLPSEQYF
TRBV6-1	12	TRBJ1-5	CASSQSNQPQHF
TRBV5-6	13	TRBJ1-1	CASRGASGPQAFF
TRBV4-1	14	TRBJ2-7	CASSLIGQSYEQYF
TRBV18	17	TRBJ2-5	CASSRTGGQPFQETQYF
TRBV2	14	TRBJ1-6	CASSRTGDNSPLHF
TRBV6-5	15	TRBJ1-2	CASSQGTAVYYGYTF
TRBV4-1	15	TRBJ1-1	CASSLSGGLNTEAFF
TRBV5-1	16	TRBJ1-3	CASSLAPDRSGNTIYF
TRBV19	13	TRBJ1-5	CASSIPGTGPQHF
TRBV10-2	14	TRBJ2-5	CASRGPGGGETQYF
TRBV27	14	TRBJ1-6	CASSLRGGNSPLHF
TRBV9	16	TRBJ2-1	CASSPPGGSSYNEQFF
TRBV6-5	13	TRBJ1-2	CASSRRVQEGYTF
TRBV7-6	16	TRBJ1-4	CASSYGAGTGGEKLFF
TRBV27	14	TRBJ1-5	CASSLGQSNQPQHF
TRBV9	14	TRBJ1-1	CASSLGGGYTEAFF
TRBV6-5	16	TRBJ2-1	CASSYSGVNSYNEQFF
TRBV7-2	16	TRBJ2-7	CASSLGFAGPSYEQYF
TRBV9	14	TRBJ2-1	CASSVAAGSNEQFF
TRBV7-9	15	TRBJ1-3	CASSFDRSSGNTIYF
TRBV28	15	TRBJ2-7	CASGRTGGKWDEQYF
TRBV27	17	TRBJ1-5	CASSLYWPHRVEEPQHF
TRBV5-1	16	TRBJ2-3	CASSLAGPGGPDTQYF
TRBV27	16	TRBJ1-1	CASSETFGDGGTEAFF
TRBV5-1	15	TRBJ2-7	CASSLGTGRLYEQYF
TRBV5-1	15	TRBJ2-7	CASSGWEQESYEQYF
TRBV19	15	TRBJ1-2	CASSIGDRVENGYTF
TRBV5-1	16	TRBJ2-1	CASSPIAGASYNEQFF
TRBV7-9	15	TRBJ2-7	CASSSTVREIYEQYF
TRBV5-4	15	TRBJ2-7	CASSLGLAGTYEQYF
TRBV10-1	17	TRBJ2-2	CASSELIAGAETGELFF
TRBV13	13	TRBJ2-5	CASSFRNQETQYF
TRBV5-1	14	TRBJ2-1	CASTRYRGGDEQFF
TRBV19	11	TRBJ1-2	CASNIAGGYTF
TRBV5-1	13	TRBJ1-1	CASSLGGGTEAFF
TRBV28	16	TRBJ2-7	CASSRTISGSGDEQYF